This T cell receptor beta chain came from a study of CD8 T cells in ankylosing spondylitis (TCRdb year 2017). For the wider study: To find TCR variants linked to disease, the study profiled T cell receptor beta repertoires in ankylosing spondylitis patients and healthy donors. The full study cohort comprised about 24 ankylosing spondylitis patients and 85 to 120 healthy donors. Peripheral blood samples were taken, and synovial fluid was additionally collected from ankylosing spondylitis patients.

Taken from the germline V gene, the CDR1 and CDR2 loops are LGHNA and YSLEER. V drops 0 bases and J drops 2 bases, leaving 8 bases in between. The CDR3 spans 14 residues, from the cysteine through the phenylalanine. This entry keeps only the CDR3 DNA: 42 bases, framed from base 1. Summary of the overall study and its limitations: A CD8+ phenotype was shown by the disease-linked clones, which were found at relatively low frequencies in peripheral blood. The disease-linked clones were reported to be significantly enriched in matched synovial fluid samples from ankylosing spondylitis patients. Some motif variants had previously been reported in the synovial fluid and blood of reactive arthritis patients, which suggests shared mechanisms of disease initiation. Blood from ankylosing spondylitis patients appeared to be characterized by a TCR beta motif made up of seven or eight highly homologous amino acid variants.

This clonotype turned up a few times. The specificity of this receptor is unknown. No much larger clonotype is one base removed from it; base qualities were not supplied. For sequencing, an Illumina HiSeq 2500 was employed. Quantitative 5'-RACE with molecular barcodes was the method used to prepare the TCR beta libraries. In the source study's methods: A new computational method, built on a probabilistic model of VDJ rearrangement, was used to identify disease-linked TCR variants. TCRdb's own reprocessing of the public reads used fastp at Q25 and MiXCR and kept productive beta chains. Every entry covers one CDR3 protein and lists the most common genes and DNA from its rows. The V and J calls and clone size are TCRdb's, not the authors'. The table for this sample lists 200,000 to 250,000 distinct CDR3 sequences; about 17% of them were counted only once. The biggest ten clones account for about 39% of the sample.

The clonotype comes from a male donor with ankylosing spondylitis. Sequencing was performed on blood, either unsorted or a sorted T cell fraction (not recorded which). Rearrangement joined TRBV4-3 to TRBJ2-7; the D gene identity is not certain. CDR3 loop: CASSQDYDTYEQYF. The nucleotide sequence is TGCGCCAGCAGCCAAGATTACGACACCTACGAGCAGTACTTC.